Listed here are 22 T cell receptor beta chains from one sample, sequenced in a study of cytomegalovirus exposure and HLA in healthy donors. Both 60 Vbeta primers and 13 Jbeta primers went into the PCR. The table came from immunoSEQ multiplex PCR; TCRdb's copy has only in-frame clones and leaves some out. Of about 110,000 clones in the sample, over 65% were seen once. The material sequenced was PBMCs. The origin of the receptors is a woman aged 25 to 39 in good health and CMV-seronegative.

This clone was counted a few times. CDR3 sequence: CASSAGGDYEQYF. The CDR3 DNA sequence: TGTGCCAGCAGTGCAGGGGGAGACTACGAGCAGTACTTC. The chain recombines TRBV25-1 with TRBJ2-7; 7 bases fit TRBD1. The CDR3 loop spans 13 amino acids. With 4 bases clipped from V and 3 bases from J, the junction kept 3 bases outside the gene matches. Germline CDR1 MGHDK, CDR2 SYGVNS.

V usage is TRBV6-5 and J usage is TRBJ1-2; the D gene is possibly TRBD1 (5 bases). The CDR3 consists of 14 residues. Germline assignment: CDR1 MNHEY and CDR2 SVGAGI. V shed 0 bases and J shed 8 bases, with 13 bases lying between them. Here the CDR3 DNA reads TGTGCCAGCAGTTACTCCTTTACTCAGGGAGGCTACACCTTC. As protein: CASSYSFTQGGYTF.

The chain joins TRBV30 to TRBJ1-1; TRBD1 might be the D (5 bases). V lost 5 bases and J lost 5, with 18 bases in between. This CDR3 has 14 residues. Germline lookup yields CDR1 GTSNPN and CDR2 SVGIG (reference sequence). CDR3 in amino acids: CAWGNVQGRTEAFF. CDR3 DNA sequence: TGTGCCTGGGGGAATGTGCAGGGTCGGACTGAAGCTTTCTTT.

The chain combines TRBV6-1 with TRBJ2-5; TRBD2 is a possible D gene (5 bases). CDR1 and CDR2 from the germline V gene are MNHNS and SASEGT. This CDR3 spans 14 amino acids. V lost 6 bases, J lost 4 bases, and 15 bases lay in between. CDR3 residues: CASSSRGFGETQYF. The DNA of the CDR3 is TGTGCCAGCAGCTCAAGAGGGTTCGGAGAGACCCAGTACTTC.

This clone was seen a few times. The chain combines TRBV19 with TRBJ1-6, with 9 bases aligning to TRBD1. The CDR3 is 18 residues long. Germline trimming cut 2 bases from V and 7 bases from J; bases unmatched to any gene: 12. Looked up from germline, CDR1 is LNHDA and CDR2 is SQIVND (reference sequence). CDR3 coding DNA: TGTGCCAGTAGTATATCGGATGTCCCGACAGGGGGAAATTCACCCCTCCACTTT. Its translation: CASSISDVPTGGNSPLHF.

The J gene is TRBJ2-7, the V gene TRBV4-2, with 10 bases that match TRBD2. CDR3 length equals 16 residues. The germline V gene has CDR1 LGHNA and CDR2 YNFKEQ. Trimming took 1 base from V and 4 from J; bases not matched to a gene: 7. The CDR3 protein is CASSQARVAGGYEQYF. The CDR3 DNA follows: TGTGCCAGCAGCCAAGCCCGGGTAGCGGGAGGTTACGAGCAGTACTTC.

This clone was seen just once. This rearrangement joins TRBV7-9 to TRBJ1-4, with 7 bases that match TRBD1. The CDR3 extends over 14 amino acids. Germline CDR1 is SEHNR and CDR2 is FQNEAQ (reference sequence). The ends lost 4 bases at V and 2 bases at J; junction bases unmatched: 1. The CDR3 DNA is TGTGCCAGCAGCTCGGGACAGACTAATGAAAAACTGTTTTTT. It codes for CASSSGQTNEKLFF.

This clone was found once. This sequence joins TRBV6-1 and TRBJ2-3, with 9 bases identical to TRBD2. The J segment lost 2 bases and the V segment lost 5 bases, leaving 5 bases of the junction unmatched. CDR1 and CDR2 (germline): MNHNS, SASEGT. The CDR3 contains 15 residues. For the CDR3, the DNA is TGTGCCAGCAGTTGGCTAGCGGGAACCACAGATACGCAGTATTTT. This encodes CASSWLAGTTDTQYF.

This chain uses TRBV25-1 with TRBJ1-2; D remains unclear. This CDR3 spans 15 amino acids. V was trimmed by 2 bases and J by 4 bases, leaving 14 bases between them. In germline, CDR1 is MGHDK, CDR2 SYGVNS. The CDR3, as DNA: TGTGCCAGCAGTGAAGAACGGAGCCACCCCTATGGCTACACCTTC. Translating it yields CASSEERSHPYGYTF.

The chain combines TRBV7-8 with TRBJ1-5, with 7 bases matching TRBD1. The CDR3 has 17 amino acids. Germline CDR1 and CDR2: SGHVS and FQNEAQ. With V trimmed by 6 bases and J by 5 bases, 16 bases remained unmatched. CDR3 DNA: TGTGCCAGCAGACCGGGCGGAACAGGGGTGTGGGATCAGCCCCAGCATTTT. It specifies CASRPGGTGVWDQPQHF.

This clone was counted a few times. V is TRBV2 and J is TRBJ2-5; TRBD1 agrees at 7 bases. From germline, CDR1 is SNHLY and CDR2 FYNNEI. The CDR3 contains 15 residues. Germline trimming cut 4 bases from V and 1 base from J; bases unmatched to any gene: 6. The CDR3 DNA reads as TGTGCCAGCAGTGGAACGACAGGGCCCCAAGAGACCCAGTACTTC. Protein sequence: CASSGTTGPQETQYF.

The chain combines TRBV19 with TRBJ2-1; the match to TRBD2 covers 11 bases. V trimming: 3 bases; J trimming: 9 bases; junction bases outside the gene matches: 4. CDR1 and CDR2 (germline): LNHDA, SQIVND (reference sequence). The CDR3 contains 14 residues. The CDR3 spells CASSITSGGGEQFF. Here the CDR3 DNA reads TGTGCCAGTAGTATCACTAGCGGGGGAGGTGAGCAGTTCTTC.

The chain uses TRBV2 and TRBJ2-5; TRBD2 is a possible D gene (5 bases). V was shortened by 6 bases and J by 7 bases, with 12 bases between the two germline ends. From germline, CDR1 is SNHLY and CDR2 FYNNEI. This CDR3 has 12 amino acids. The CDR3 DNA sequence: TGTGCCAGCAGCGGGGAATGGGTGACCCAGTACTTC. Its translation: CASSGEWVTQYF.

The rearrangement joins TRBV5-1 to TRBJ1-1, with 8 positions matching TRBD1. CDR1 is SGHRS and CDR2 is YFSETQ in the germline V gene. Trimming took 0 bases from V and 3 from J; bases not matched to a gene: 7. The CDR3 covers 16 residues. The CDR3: CASSLVRGQVDTEAFF. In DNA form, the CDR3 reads TGCGCCAGCAGCTTGGTCAGGGGGCAAGTAGACACTGAAGCTTTCTTT.

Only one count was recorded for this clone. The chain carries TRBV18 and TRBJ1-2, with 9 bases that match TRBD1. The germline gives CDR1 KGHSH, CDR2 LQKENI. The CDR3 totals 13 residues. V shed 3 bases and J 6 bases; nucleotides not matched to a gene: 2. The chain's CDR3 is CASSPRDRDGYTF. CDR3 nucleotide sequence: TGTGCCAGCTCACCCCGGGACAGGGATGGCTACACCTTC.

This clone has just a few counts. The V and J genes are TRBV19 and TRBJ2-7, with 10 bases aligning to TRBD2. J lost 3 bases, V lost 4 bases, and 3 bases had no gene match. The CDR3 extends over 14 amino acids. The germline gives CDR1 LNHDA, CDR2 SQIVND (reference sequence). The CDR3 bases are TGTGCCAGTAGTAGTAGCGGGAGGAACTACGAGCAGTACTTC. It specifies CASSSSGRNYEQYF.

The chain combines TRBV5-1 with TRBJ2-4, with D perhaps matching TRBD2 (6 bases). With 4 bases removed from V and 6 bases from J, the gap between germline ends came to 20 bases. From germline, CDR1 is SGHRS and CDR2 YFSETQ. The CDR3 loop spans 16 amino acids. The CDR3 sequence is CASSRGDSLVGNIQYF. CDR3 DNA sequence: TGCGCCAGCAGCCGCGGGGACTCACTCGTCGGAAACATTCAGTACTTC.

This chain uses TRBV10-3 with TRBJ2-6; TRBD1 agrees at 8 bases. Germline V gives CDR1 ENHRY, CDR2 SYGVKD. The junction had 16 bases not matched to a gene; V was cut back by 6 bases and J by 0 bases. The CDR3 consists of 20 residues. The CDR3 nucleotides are TGTGCCATCAGAAAGACCCAGGGGGCCAATATAATCTCTGGGGCCAACGTCCTGACTTTC. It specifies CAIRKTQGANIISGANVLTF.

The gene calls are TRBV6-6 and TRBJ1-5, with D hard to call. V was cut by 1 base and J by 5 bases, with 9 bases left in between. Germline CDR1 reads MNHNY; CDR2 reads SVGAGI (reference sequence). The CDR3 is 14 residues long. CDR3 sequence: CASSYLRDDQPQHF. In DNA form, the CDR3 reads TGTGCCAGCAGTTACTTACGAGATGATCAGCCCCAGCATTTT.

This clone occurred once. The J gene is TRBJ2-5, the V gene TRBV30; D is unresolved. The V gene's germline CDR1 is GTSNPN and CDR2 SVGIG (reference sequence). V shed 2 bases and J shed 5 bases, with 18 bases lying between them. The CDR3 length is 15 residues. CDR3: CAWSPKTFQRETQYF. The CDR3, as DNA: TGTGCCTGGAGTCCTAAGACCTTCCAGAGGGAGACCCAGTACTTC.

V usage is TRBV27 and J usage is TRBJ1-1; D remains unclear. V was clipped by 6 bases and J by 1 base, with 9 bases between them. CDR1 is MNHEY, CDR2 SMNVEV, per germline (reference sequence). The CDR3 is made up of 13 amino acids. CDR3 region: CASRPVWNTEAFF. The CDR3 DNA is TGTGCCAGCAGACCAGTTTGGAACACTGAAGCTTTCTTT.

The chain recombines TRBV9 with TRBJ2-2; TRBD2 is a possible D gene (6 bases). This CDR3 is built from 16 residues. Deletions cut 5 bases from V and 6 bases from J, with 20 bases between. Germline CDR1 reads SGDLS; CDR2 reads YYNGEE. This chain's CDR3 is CASSLPMEGVPGELFF. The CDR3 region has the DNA TGTGCCAGCAGTCTTCCAATGGAGGGAGTCCCCGGGGAGCTGTTTTTT.